The 27 T cell receptor beta chains below all came from one sample that was sequenced in a study of shared clonotypes between healthy human individuals. The assay was immunoSEQ multiplex PCR, and TCRdb's table has in-frame clones only and misses some. The data hold 2 million to 2.5 million clones, with around 95% observed a single time. The sample consisted of naive CD4+ T cells sorted from blood. Subset: CD45RA+ positively selected. The receptors were sampled from a young man in good health.

This chain uses TRBV6-1 with TRBJ1-1; a possible D gene is TRBD1 (5 bases). The CDR3 sequence is 14 residues long. Germline-derived CDR1 and CDR2 are MNHNS and SASEGT. V dropped 6 bases and J dropped 1 base, with 12 bases sitting between them. CDR3 nucleotide sequence: TGTGCCAGCAGGGGACTAGAGGGGAACACTGAAGCTTTCTTT. It is translated as CASRGLEGNTEAFF.

This chain uses TRBV19 with TRBJ1-5; unclear D gene. The V and J ends lost 3 bases and 7 bases respectively, with 13 bases between them. Germline values: CDR1 LNHDA, CDR2 SQIVND (reference sequence). This CDR3 comprises 14 residues. CDR3 sequence: CASSIRVSTQPQHF. CDR3 nucleotide sequence: TGTGCCAGTAGTATTAGGGTCAGCACCCAGCCCCAGCATTTT.

The rearrangement links TRBV20-1 to TRBJ1-2; D not certain. The CDR3 totals 10 residues. V gave up 4 bases and J gave up 11 bases, with 11 bases separating them. From germline, CDR1 is DFQATT and CDR2 SNEGSKA (reference sequence). Written as DNA, the CDR3 is TGCAGTGCTAAGACCTGGGTTTACACCTTC. This codes for CSAKTWVYTF.

The chain joins TRBV9 to TRBJ2-7, with 9 bases identical to TRBD2. The CDR3 contains 15 residues. V lost 0 bases to trimming and J lost 6 bases; unmatched junction nucleotides: 7. Germline loops: CDR1 SGDLS, CDR2 YYNGEE. The CDR3 reads CASSVGREGPFEQYF. The CDR3 region has the DNA TGTGCCAGCAGCGTAGGGCGGGAGGGCCCTTTCGAGCAGTACTTC.

The V and J genes are TRBV11-2 and TRBJ1-6; 8 bases are a match to TRBD1. CDR1 is SGHAT and CDR2 is FQNNGV in the germline V gene. The CDR3 totals 17 residues. V was pared by 3 bases and J by 1 base, with 5 bases of the junction left unmatched. This CDR3 reads CASSFTGGGSYNSPLHF. CDR3 bases: TGTGCCAGCAGCTTTACAGGGGGTGGATCCTATAATTCACCCCTCCACTTT. Complete variable domain (other parts from reference TRBV11-2 and TRBJ1-6): EAGVAQSPRYKIIEKRQSVAFWCNPISGHATLYWYQQILGQGPKLLIQFQNNGVVDDSQLPKDRFSAERLKGVDSTLKIQPAKLEDSAVYLCASSFTGGGSYNSPLHFGNGTRLTVT.

Of note for this clone: The same CDR3 can be traced to other DNA sequences in this sample. The chain couples TRBV7-9 to TRBJ1-6; D not resolved. Trimming removed 2 bases from V and 8 bases from J, with 4 bases in between. The CDR3 is made up of 12 amino acids. Per the germline V gene, CDR1 is SEHNR and CDR2 is FQNEAQ (reference sequence). The CDR3 reads CASSLLDSPLHF. The CDR3 DNA reads TGTGCCAGCAGCTTACTTGATTCACCCCTCCACTTT.

For this clone: The same CDR3 can be traced to other DNA sequences in this sample. This chain connects TRBV2 to TRBJ1-6; D perhaps matches TRBD1 (5 bases). V was shortened by 7 bases and J by 3 bases, with 10 bases between the two germline ends. The V gene's germline CDR1 is SNHLY and CDR2 FYNNEI. The CDR3 covers 14 residues. In DNA, the CDR3 is TGTGCCAGCAACGGGCAGGGCTATAATTCACCCCTCCACTTT. It encodes CASNGQGYNSPLHF.

This clone was detected only a few times. The chain links TRBV7-6 to TRBJ2-7; 9 positions match TRBD2. V dropped 3 bases and J dropped 3; count of bases not matched to a gene: 9. The CDR3 totals 16 residues. The germline CDR1 and CDR2 sequences are SGHVS and FNYEAQ. The CDR3 nucleotides are TGTGCCAGCAGCTTCAGCGGCGGTAGCGGGAGCTACGAGCAGTACTTC. The encoded protein is CASSFSGGSGSYEQYF.

The chain recombines TRBV6-6 with TRBJ2-1; D perhaps matches TRBD2 (7 bases). This CDR3 comprises 14 residues. CDR1 and CDR2 from the germline V gene are MNHNY and SVGAGI (reference sequence). Deletions cut 10 bases from V and 6 bases from J, with 19 bases between. The CDR3 loop is CATRGGWDRNEQFF. CDR3 in DNA: TGTGCCACCAGGGGAGGGTGGGATCGCAATGAGCAGTTCTTC.

This clone is a singleton in its sample. The chain uses TRBV7-6 and TRBJ1-1; D may be TRBD1 (6 bases). The CDR3 runs 15 residues. Germline V CDR1 and CDR2: SGHVS, FNYEAQ. The V gene lost 2 bases and the J gene lost 8 bases, with 18 bases spanning the gap. CDR3 in amino acids: CASSLMGVGQREAFF. The CDR3 DNA reads TGTGCCAGCAGCTTAATGGGGGTTGGACAGCGGGAAGCTTTCTTT.

This clone showed up just once. This chain joins TRBV7-9 and TRBJ2-1; 8 positions match TRBD2. J lost 10 bases, V lost 4 bases, and 15 bases had no gene match. Germline V gene data show CDR1 as SEHNR and CDR2 as FQNEAQ (reference sequence). This CDR3 is built from 16 residues. The CDR3 coding sequence is TGTGCCAGCAGCTCCTGGGCCGGGAGGGTGATCAGCGAGCAGTTCTTC. Its protein is CASSSWAGRVISEQFF. The entire variable domain, with the rest obtained from reference TRBV7-9 and TRBJ2-1, is as follows: DTGVSQNPRHKITKRGQNVTFRCDPISEHNRLYWYRQTLGQGPEFLTYFQNEAQLEKSRLLSDRFSAERPKGSFSTLEIQRTEQGDSAMYLCASSSWAGRVISEQFFGPGTRLTVL.

V is TRBV5-6 and J is TRBJ1-3, with D possibly matching TRBD1 (5 bases). V was clipped by 5 bases and J by 0 bases, with 18 bases between them. Germline assignment: CDR1 SGHDT and CDR2 YYEEEE. The length of the CDR3 is 17 residues. CDR3 nucleotides: TGTGCCAGCAGTGCCCGAGACAGAAGCAACTCTGGAAACACCATATATTTT. Its translation is CASSARDRSNSGNTIYF.

To note about this clone: Other nucleotide sequences from this sample produce the same CDR3. The V gene is TRBV30, the J gene TRBJ2-6; 7 positions match TRBD1. V trimming: 1 base; J trimming: 4 bases; junction bases outside the gene matches: 4. Germline values: CDR1 GTSNPN, CDR2 SVGIG (reference sequence). The CDR3 is 15 residues long. The CDR3 DNA sequence: TGTGCCTGGAGTGGACAGGGTTTGGGGGCCAACGTCCTGACTTTC. Protein sequence: CAWSGQGLGANVLTF.

V usage is TRBV18 and J usage is TRBJ2-7; D unclear. Trimming removed 3 bases at V and 2 bases at J, with 11 bases between. The V gene's germline CDR1 is KGHSH and CDR2 LQKENI. The CDR3 spans 14 residues. The CDR3 spells CASSPGLSTYEQYF. CDR3 nucleotides: TGTGCCAGCTCACCGGGGTTGAGTACCTACGAGCAGTACTTC.

The CDR3 spells CASSGFSNTGELFF. The CDR3 nucleotides are TGTGCCAGTAGCGGCTTTTCGAACACCGGGGAGCTGTTTTTT. The J gene is TRBJ2-2, the V gene TRBV19, with unresolved D. The CDR3 consists of 14 residues. Trimming shortened V by 6 bases and J by 0 bases, and 8 bases separated the two germline ends. In germline, CDR1 is LNHDA, CDR2 SQIVND (reference sequence).

V usage is TRBV15 and J usage is TRBJ1-4; D gene uncertain. Trimming stripped 0 bases from V and 3 bases from J, with 5 bases between. From germline, CDR1 is LNHNV and CDR2 YYDKDF (reference sequence). The CDR3 sequence is 14 residues long. The CDR3 bases are TGTGCCACCAGCAGAGATCCTGCTAATGAAAAACTGTTTTTT. As protein: CATSRDPANEKLFF.

The chain has TRBV18 and TRBJ1-3; D is perhaps TRBD1 (5 bases). V lost 5 bases and J 0 bases, leaving 14 bases between the germline ends. The CDR3 contains 16 residues. The germline CDR1 and CDR2 sequences are KGHSH and LQKENI. In DNA, the CDR3 is TGTGCCAGCTCATCGGGACCCCCGGTCTCTGGAAACACCATATATTTT. Translation: CASSSGPPVSGNTIYF.

V usage is TRBV7-9 and J usage is TRBJ2-7; 11 nucleotides match TRBD2. The CDR3 contains 14 residues. The germline V gene has CDR1 SEHNR and CDR2 FQNEAQ (reference sequence). V lost 3 bases, J lost 6 bases, and 4 bases stayed unmatched. The CDR3 loop reads CASSFFGTSGEQYF. Here the CDR3 DNA reads TGTGCCAGCAGCTTCTTCGGGACTAGCGGCGAGCAGTACTTC.

The chain is built from TRBV7-8 and TRBJ2-7; D is undetermined. Germline V lookup: CDR1 SGHVS, CDR2 FQNEAQ. Trimming pared 3 bases from V and 3 bases from J, leaving 9 bases between. There are 13 residues in the CDR3. The CDR3 sequence is CASSLTSLYEQYF. Here the CDR3 DNA reads TGTGCCAGCAGCTTGACTTCGCTCTACGAGCAGTACTTC. Combining the CDR3 with reference TRBV7-8 and TRBJ2-7 gives the whole variable domain GAGVSQSPRYKVAKRGQDVALRCDPISGHVSLFWYQQALGQGPEFLTYFQNEAQLDKSGLPSDRFFAERPEGSVSTLKIQRTQQEDSAVYLCASSLTSLYEQYFGPGTRLTVT.

The chain employs TRBV7-9 and TRBJ1-3; no clear D gene. This CDR3 has 15 residues. V was trimmed by 3 bases and J by 1 base, leaving 10 bases between them. The germline V gene encodes CDR1 SEHNR and CDR2 FQNEAQ (reference sequence). The CDR3: CASSFFGRSGNTIYF. The DNA for the CDR3 is TGTGCCAGCAGCTTCTTTGGGCGTTCTGGAAACACCATATATTTT. Together with reference TRBV7-9 and TRBJ1-3, the CDR3 gives the full variable domain: DTGVSQNPRHKITKRGQNVTFRCDPISEHNRLYWYRQTLGQGPEFLTYFQNEAQLEKSRLLSDRFSAERPKGSFSTLEIQRTEQGDSAMYLCASSFFGRSGNTIYFGEGSWLTVV.

This clone was recorded only once. The chain uses TRBV27 and TRBJ1-1; possibly TRBD1 for D (6 bases). Germline CDR1 MNHEY, CDR2 SMNVEV (reference sequence). V shed 5 bases and J shed 5 bases, with 12 bases lying between them. The CDR3 loop spans 13 amino acids. As DNA, the CDR3 is TGTGCCAGCAGTGAACAGGGTAGGACTGAAGCTTTCTTT. Its protein is CASSEQGRTEAFF.

This rearrangement joins TRBV7-9 to TRBJ1-1; the D is unclear. CDR1 and CDR2 (germline): SEHNR, FQNEAQ (reference sequence). The length of the CDR3 is 13 residues. Trimming took 2 bases from V and 7 from J, leaving 11 bases between them. This chain's CDR3 is CASSLMLGHEAFF. Here the CDR3 DNA reads TGTGCCAGCAGCTTAATGTTAGGTCATGAAGCTTTCTTT.

In the case of this clone: One end of the junction varies from germline; a read error may be responsible. The CDR3 DNA sequence: TGTGCCGTCAGGGATAAGGGACAGCTCAACTATGGCTACACCTTC. Translation gives CAVRDKGQLNYGYTF. The chain combines TRBV10-3 with TRBJ1-2; 7 positions agree with TRBD1. The germline V gene encodes CDR1 ENHRY and CDR2 SYGVKD. The CDR3 length is 15 residues.

About this clone itself: The same CDR3 can be traced to other DNA sequences in this sample. The gene calls are TRBV5-1 and TRBJ2-1, with 7 bases that match TRBD1. The V segment lost 0 bases and the J segment 7 bases; nucleotides outside the gene matches: 4. The CDR3 has 14 amino acids. From germline, CDR1 is SGHRS and CDR2 YFSETQ. CDR3 nucleotide sequence: TGCGCCAGCAGCTTGGGACAGGGTCCAAATGAGCAGTTCTTC. Translating it yields CASSLGQGPNEQFF.

A word on this clone: This CDR3 is also generated by other DNA sequences in the sample. J is TRBJ2-7 and V is TRBV7-2, with D unclear. The V end lost 5 bases, the J end lost 3 bases, and 5 bases lay between the germline ends. Germline loops: CDR1 SGHTA, CDR2 FQGNSA. This CDR3 spans 11 amino acids. Here the CDR3 reads CASSRLYEQYF. DNA of the CDR3: TGTGCCAGCAGCCGACTCTACGAGCAGTACTTC.

This clone is a singleton in its sample. The chain employs TRBV7-9 and TRBJ2-5; 10 bases agree with TRBD1. Losses at the gene ends were 3 bases for V and 5 bases for J; bases not matched to a gene: 9. Germline V gene lookup returns CDR1 SEHNR and CDR2 FQNEAQ (reference sequence). This CDR3 has 16 residues. CDR3 sequence: CASSFRGQGIVETQYF. CDR3 nucleotides: TGTGCCAGCAGCTTCAGGGGACAGGGGATTGTGGAGACCCAGTACTTC.

Worth noting for this clone: Other DNA variants within this sample encode the same CDR3. The genes are TRBV5-4 and TRBJ2-7, with 9 bases that match TRBD1. The V segment lost 0 bases and the J segment 4 bases; nucleotides outside the gene matches: 2. The germline V gene has CDR1 SGHNT and CDR2 YYREEE (reference sequence). The CDR3 has 14 amino acids. The CDR3 DNA follows: TGTGCCAGCAGCTTGGACAGGGGGCCTTACGAGCAGTACTTC. It specifies CASSLDRGPYEQYF.